This T cell receptor beta chain was obtained from a study of CD8+ T cells in alopecia areata. Across the whole study: Treatment comprised oral tofacitinib, 5 to 10 mg twice daily, in treated patients.

Extracted RNA was reverse transcribed into cDNA, the sequencing template. Produced via immunoSEQ multiplex PCR; TCRdb's table is partial and in-frame only. The sample has over 60,000 clones, 40% to 55% seen once. This sample's treatment: oral pan-JAK inhibitor, 5-10 mg twice daily. Trimming removed 4 bases from V and 5 bases from J; junction bases left unmatched: 5. The V gene's germline CDR1 is SGHRS and CDR2 YFSETQ. This CDR3 has 15 amino acids. This clonotype was sampled from a human donor with alopecia areata. The sample consisted of CD8+ T cells sorted from blood, taken at approximately week 36, from a patient treated with tofacitinib. The V and J genes are TRBV5-1 and TRBJ2-7; 14 bases align to TRBD2. DNA of the CDR3: TGCGCCAGCAGCCTAGGGACTAGCGGGAGCAACGAGCAGTACTTC. Its translation is CASSLGTSGSNEQYF.